This T cell receptor beta chain was sequenced in a study of technical replicates of blood from several donors. V lost 1 base and J lost 4, with 7 bases in between. CDR1 and CDR2 from the germline V gene are SGHNT and YENEEA. The CDR3 is 13 amino acids. The protocol was immunoSEQ multiplex PCR, while the TCRdb copy is restricted to in-frame clones and leaves out a portion. This sample has just over 70,000 clones, with around 96% found just once. This TCR derives from a human donor in good health. The specimen was T cells isolated from PBMCs. This chain joins TRBV11-3 and TRBJ1-2; unclear D gene. CDR3 sequence (DNA): TGTGCCAGCAGCTTAGGGTCGGGCTATGGCTACACCTTC. Its translation: CASSLGSGYGYTF.